These 23 T cell receptor beta chains came from one sample sequenced in a study of post-analysis software for immune sequencing data. These receptors' targets are unknown. Study conclusions and caveats: Elevated frequency relative to controls characterized four or five TRBV segments in patients, TRBV5-6, TRBV5-1 and TRBV20-1 among them.

Presence of unique molecular identifiers characterized the TCR beta cDNA libraries. TCRdb reprocessed the PCR reads via MiXCR and lists one record per CDR3 protein. The data show around 700,000 distinct CDR3 sequences, with approximately 60% seen just once and about 10% held by the top ten. Sequencing was done on a sample of blood. The receptors here all came from a girl aged 2-10 years with multiple sclerosis.

V is TRBV20-1 and J is TRBJ2-1, with 9 nucleotides matching TRBD1. The germline gives CDR1 DFQATT, CDR2 SNEGSKA (reference sequence). CDR3 size: 14 residues. V lost 5 bases, J lost 6 bases, and 8 bases stayed unmatched. The DNA of the CDR3 is TGCAGTGCTCCTCCCGGGACAGGGATCAATGAGCAGTTCTTC. Protein sequence: CSAPPGTGINEQFF.

The rearrangement uses TRBV7-9 and TRBJ2-1; TRBD1 is a possible D gene (5 bases). V dropped 1 base and J dropped 5 bases, with 9 bases sitting between them. The CDR3 is 14 amino acids. Germline V lookup: CDR1 SEHNR, CDR2 FQNEAQ (reference sequence). CDR3 sequence reads: CASSLVVRDNEQFF. For the CDR3, the DNA is TGTGCCAGCAGCTTAGTGGTCAGGGACAATGAGCAGTTCTTC.

This clonotype turned up a few times. The V call is TRBV6-2 or TRBV6-3, the J call TRBJ1-2; D uncertain. CDR3 length: 13 amino acids. V was cut by 5 bases and J by 8 bases, with 15 bases left in between. Germline V gene sequence: CDR1 MNHEY, CDR2 SVGEGT. The CDR3 region is CASSVTGFRGYTF. The CDR3 bases are TGTGCCAGCAGTGTAACGGGGTTTCGCGGCTACACCTTC.

J is TRBJ2-5 and V is TRBV29-1; 11 bases line up with TRBD2. Germline-derived CDR1 and CDR2 are SQVTM and ANQGSEA. The CDR3 runs 13 residues. V was pared by 7 bases and J by 1 base, with 2 bases of the junction left unmatched. For the CDR3, the DNA is TGCAGCGGGACTAGCGGGTTCCAAGAGACCCAGTACTTC. Protein product: CSGTSGFQETQYF.

This clonotype has only a few counts. The genes are TRBV20-1 and TRBJ2-1; 12 nucleotides match TRBD2. With 2 bases clipped from V and 9 bases from J, the junction kept 5 bases outside the gene matches. The CDR3 totals 14 residues. Germline-derived CDR1 and CDR2 are DFQATT and SNEGSKA (reference sequence). The CDR3 bases are TGCAGTGCTAGAACTAGCGGGAGGTCGATTGAGCAGTTCTTC. It encodes CSARTSGRSIEQFF.

The chain carries TRBV7-2 and TRBJ2-3, with a tentative D call TRBD1 (5 bases). V was pared by 8 bases and J by 8 bases, with 17 bases between. CDR3 size: 13 residues. Germline lookup yields CDR1 SGHTA and CDR2 FQGNSA. CDR3 nucleotides: TGTGCCAGCCTCGACAGCCTAGTCAGTACGCAGTATTTT. The encoded protein is CASLDSLVSTQYF.

The genes are TRBV29-1 and TRBJ2-4, with 8 positions matching TRBD2. The DNA end lines up better with TRBJ2-7; the J call may be wrong. The CDR3 has 14 amino acids. Germline loops: CDR1 SQVTM, CDR2 ANQGSEA. CDR3 bases: TGCAGCGTTGAGCCCGGGACTAGGGCGAGCGAGCAGTACTTC. Translation: CSVEPGTRASEQYF.

V and J are TRBV10-3 and TRBJ2-1; 9 bases agree with TRBD2. The junction had 10 bases not matched to a gene; V was cut back by 8 bases and J by 5 bases. The CDR3 contains 15 residues. Per germline, CDR1 ENHRY and CDR2 SYGVKD. The CDR3 loop is CAISRGLAGNNEQFF. DNA of the CDR3: TGTGCCATCTCCAGAGGGCTAGCGGGAAACAATGAGCAGTTCTTC.

Only one count was recorded for this clonotype. The chain combines TRBV2 with TRBJ2-1; D is ambiguous. This CDR3 contains 15 residues. Trimming removed 2 bases at V and 4 bases at J, with 12 bases between. Germline CDR1 SNHLY, CDR2 FYNNEI. CDR3 amino acids: CASSELREGYNEQFF. CDR3 DNA sequence: TGTGCCAGCAGTGAATTAAGGGAAGGGTACAATGAGCAGTTCTTC.

V is TRBV7-6 and J is TRBJ2-1; TRBD1 matches at 8 bases. V shed 1 base, J shed 3 bases, and the junction held 5 bases outside the gene matches. Germline lookup yields CDR1 SGHVS and CDR2 FNYEAQ. The CDR3 runs 16 residues. The CDR3 sequence is CASSLETGGLYNEQFF. CDR3 nucleotides: TGTGCCAGCAGCTTAGAAACAGGGGGGCTCTACAATGAGCAGTTCTTC.

The chain has TRBV9 and TRBJ1-1; a possible D gene is TRBD1 (5 bases). This CDR3 spans 14 amino acids. Deletions cut 4 bases from V and 3 bases from J, with 13 bases between. The germline V gene has CDR1 SGDLS and CDR2 YYNGEE. The CDR3 sequence is CASSPWGGDTEAFF. CDR3 DNA sequence: TGTGCCAGCAGCCCCTGGGGAGGGGACACTGAAGCTTTCTTT.

The rearrangement joins TRBV5-6 to TRBJ2-1; 9 nucleotides line up with TRBD2. The CDR3 has 16 amino acids. In germline, CDR1 is SGHDT, CDR2 YYEEEE. V shed 5 bases and J 14 bases; nucleotides not matched to a gene: 20. CDR3 sequence (DNA): TGTGCCAGCAGTTCCCTCCCCCCTAGCGGGGACTTAAGGGAGTTCTTC. Amino acids: CASSSLPPSGDLREFF.

This clonotype was seen more than once but under ten times. This chain joins TRBV20-1 and TRBJ2-7, with D unclear. This CDR3 spans 12 amino acids. CDR1 and CDR2 (germline): DFQATT, SNEGSKA (reference sequence). The V and J ends lost 6 bases and 1 base respectively, with 10 bases between them. The CDR3 sequence is CSALGSSYEQYF. The CDR3 coding sequence is TGCAGTGCCCTGGGTTCGTCCTACGAGCAGTACTTC.

This rearrangement joins TRBV20-1 to TRBJ2-3, with D perhaps being TRBD1 or TRBD2 (5 bases each). Germline-derived CDR1 and CDR2 are DFQATT and SNEGSKA (reference sequence). Trimming took 0 bases from V and 8 from J, leaving 15 bases between them. The CDR3 consists of 14 residues. CDR3 coding DNA: TGCAGTGCTAGAGACGGGGCAGTATCAGGTACGCAGTATTTT. Protein product: CSARDGAVSGTQYF.

V gene TRBV3-1 combines with J gene TRBJ2-1; D is unclear. The length of the CDR3 is 16 residues. Trimming shortened V by 0 bases and J by 2 bases, and 11 bases separated the two germline ends. Germline assignment: CDR1 LGHDT and CDR2 YNNKEL (reference sequence). This CDR3 is CASSQESLRTYNEQFF. In DNA form, the CDR3 reads TGTGCCAGCAGCCAAGAATCTTTGCGGACCTACAATGAGCAGTTCTTC.

The chain couples TRBV28 to TRBJ2-2; TRBD1 matches 8 bases. Trimming at V came to 6 bases and at J to 7 bases, leaving 7 bases not matched to a gene. The CDR3 sequence is 14 residues long. The germline V gene has CDR1 MDHEN and CDR2 SYDVKM. The CDR3 reads CASSPTGEIGELFF. The CDR3 DNA sequence: TGTGCCAGCAGCCCGACAGGGGAGATCGGGGAGCTGTTTTTT.

V gene TRBV5-1 combines with J gene TRBJ2-5; TRBD1 matches at 8 bases. Germline loops: CDR1 SGHRS, CDR2 YFSETQ. The V segment lost 4 bases and the J segment 3 bases; nucleotides outside the gene matches: 8. The CDR3 is made up of 15 amino acids. In nucleotides, the CDR3 is TGCGCCAGCAGCAACCTTGACAGGGGAGAAGAGACCCAGTACTTC. This encodes CASSNLDRGEETQYF.

In this sample, this clonotype turned up once. V usage is TRBV20-1 and J usage is TRBJ2-7; D is undetermined. Germline assignment: CDR1 DFQATT and CDR2 SNEGSKA (reference sequence). The length of the CDR3 is 14 residues. V was shortened by 0 bases and J by 0 bases, with 9 bases between the two germline ends. The CDR3 protein is CSARDISISYEQYF. The CDR3 DNA reads TGCAGTGCTAGAGATATAAGTATCTCCTACGAGCAGTACTTC.

The genes are TRBV27 and TRBJ2-2; D remains ambiguous. V lost 6 bases and J lost 9, with 14 bases in between. Germline V gene lookup returns CDR1 MNHEY and CDR2 SMNVEV (reference sequence). This CDR3 contains 13 residues. CDR3 sequence (DNA): TGTGCCAGCAGCCCAATGACACACCGGGAGCTGTTTTTT. This translates into CASSPMTHRELFF.

V gene TRBV28 combines with J gene TRBJ2-7, with D hard to call. Trimming took 8 bases from V and 7 from J, leaving 18 bases between them. The CDR3 consists of 13 residues. CDR1 and CDR2 from the germline V gene are MDHEN and SYDVKM. The CDR3 sequence: CASSRPDFGEQYF. The CDR3 DNA reads TGTGCCAGCTCACGTCCCGACTTTGGTGAGCAGTACTTC.

This clonotype has more than one count but fewer than ten. V gene TRBV3-1 combines with J gene TRBJ2-3, with TRBD2 identical over 11 bases. Losses at the gene ends were 0 bases for V and 2 bases for J; bases not matched to a gene: 1. Germline CDR1 and CDR2: LGHDT and YNNKEL (reference sequence). The CDR3 is 16 residues long. The CDR3 is CASSQETSGATDTQYF. CDR3 bases: TGTGCCAGCAGCCAAGAGACTAGCGGGGCCACAGATACGCAGTATTTT.

V and J are TRBV7-8 and TRBJ2-1, with 13 bases fitting TRBD2. The V gene end was trimmed by 1 base and the J gene end by 2 bases; junction bases not matched to a gene: 5. From germline, CDR1 is SGHVS and CDR2 FQNEAQ. This CDR3 contains 18 residues. The CDR3 spells CASSLDLTSGGAYNEQFF. DNA for the CDR3: TGTGCCAGCAGCTTAGATCTTACTAGCGGGGGGGCCTACAATGAGCAGTTCTTC.

The chain recombines TRBV29-1 with TRBJ1-4; 7 nucleotides agree with TRBD1. Per germline, CDR1 SQVTM and CDR2 ANQGSEA. Trimming cost V 6 bases and J 7 bases; bases outside gene matches: 11. This CDR3 region has 14 residues. CDR3 amino acids: CSVPGWDSSEKLFF. For the CDR3, the DNA is TGCAGCGTCCCCGGGTGGGACAGTAGTGAAAAACTGTTTTTT.